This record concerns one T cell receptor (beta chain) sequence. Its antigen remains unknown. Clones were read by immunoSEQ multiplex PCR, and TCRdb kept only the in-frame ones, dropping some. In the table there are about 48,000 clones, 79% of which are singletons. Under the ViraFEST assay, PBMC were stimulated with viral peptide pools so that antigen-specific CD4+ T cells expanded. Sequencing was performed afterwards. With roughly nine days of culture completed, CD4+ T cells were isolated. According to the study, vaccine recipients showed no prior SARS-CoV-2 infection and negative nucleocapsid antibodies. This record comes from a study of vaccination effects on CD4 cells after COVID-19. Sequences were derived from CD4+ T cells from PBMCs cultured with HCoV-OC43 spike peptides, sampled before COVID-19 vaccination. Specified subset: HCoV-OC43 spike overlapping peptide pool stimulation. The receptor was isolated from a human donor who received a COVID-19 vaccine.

This CDR3 is CASSPGDSGNTIYF. CDR3 bases: TGCGCCAGCAGCCCCGGGGACTCAGGAAACACCATATATTTT. The chain uses TRBV4-1 and TRBJ1-3, with D possibly being TRBD1 (5 bases). CDR3 length equals 14 residues. The V and J ends lost 4 bases and 4 bases respectively, with 11 bases between them. The V gene's germline CDR1 is MGHRA and CDR2 YSYEKL.